This record covers a single T cell receptor beta chain. This clonotype was counted only a few times. Its antigen is currently not known. No base qualities exist here, and no much larger clone lies one base off it. This sample was sequenced with an Illumina HiSeq 2500. Quantitative 5'-RACE with molecular barcodes was used to prepare TCR beta libraries. For the original study's pipeline: To identify disease-linked TCR variants, a new computational method was used, one built on a probabilistic model of VDJ rearrangement. TCRdb reran the public reads through fastp at Q25 and MiXCR, keeping productive beta chains. Entries that share a CDR3 protein sequence are merged under the most common genes and DNA. TCRdb's processing, not the authors' own work, is the source of the V and J calls. The sample table shows approximately 500,000 distinct CDR3 sequences, and about 13% are seen once. About 6.8% of the sample rests with the top ten.

The data are from a study of CD8 T cells in ankylosing spondylitis (dated by TCRdb to about 2017). Regarding the complete study: The study profiled T cell receptor beta repertoires in healthy donors and ankylosing spondylitis patients to find disease-linked TCR variants. The full study cohort comprised 25 ankylosing spondylitis patients and 85 to 120 healthy donors. Peripheral blood was sampled, and synovial fluid was additionally collected from ankylosing spondylitis patients.

The paper's findings and limits, for the study overall: A CD8+ phenotype was shown by the disease-linked clones, which were found at relatively low frequencies in peripheral blood. Some motif variants had previously been reported in the synovial fluid and blood of reactive arthritis patients, which suggests shared mechanisms of disease initiation. According to the report, matched synovial fluid samples from ankylosing spondylitis patients were significantly enriched for the disease-linked clones. Blood from ankylosing spondylitis patients appeared to be characterized by a TCR beta motif composed of about eight highly homologous amino acid variants.

At the junction V is shortened by 5 bases and J by 0 bases, with 15 bases in between. The CDR3, cysteine through phenylalanine, is 15 amino acids long. Just CDR3 DNA is preserved here, 45 bases in frame from base 1. The germline V gene (reference sequence) specifies GTSNPN as CDR1 and SVGIG as CDR2. The specimen was blood, either unsorted or a sorted T cell fraction (not recorded which). The clonotype originates from a male donor with ankylosing spondylitis. Rearrangement joined TRBV30 to TRBJ2-3; the D segment could be TRBD1, given 5 matching bases. The CDR3 corresponds to CAWGSWGLSTDTQYF. The DNA sequence is as follows: TGTGCCTGGGGTAGTTGGGGCCTCAGCACAGATACGCAGTATTTT.